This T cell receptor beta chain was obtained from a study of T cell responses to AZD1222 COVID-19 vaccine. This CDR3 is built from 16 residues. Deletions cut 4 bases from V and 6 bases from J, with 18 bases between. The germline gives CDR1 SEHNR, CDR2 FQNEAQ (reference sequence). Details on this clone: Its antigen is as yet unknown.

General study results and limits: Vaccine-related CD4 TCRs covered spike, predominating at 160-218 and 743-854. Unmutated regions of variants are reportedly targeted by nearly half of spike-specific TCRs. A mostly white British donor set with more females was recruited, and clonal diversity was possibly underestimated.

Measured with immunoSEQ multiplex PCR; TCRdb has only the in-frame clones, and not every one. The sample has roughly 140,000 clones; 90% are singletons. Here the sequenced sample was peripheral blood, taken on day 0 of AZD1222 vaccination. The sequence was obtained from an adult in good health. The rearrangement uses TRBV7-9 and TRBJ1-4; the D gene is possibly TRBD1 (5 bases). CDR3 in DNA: TGTGCCAGCAGCTCCCGTTGGGGCGACGGGGATGAAAAACTGTTTTTT. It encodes CASSSRWGDGDEKLFF.